This TCR beta chain comes out of a study of regulatory dendritic cells for organ transplantation. The V gene end was trimmed by 4 bases and the J gene end by 5 bases; junction bases not matched to a gene: 7. The CDR3 is 15 residues long. CDR1 and CDR2 (germline): MGHRA, YSYEKL. Allogeneic regulatory or mature dendritic cells were co-cultured for less than six days with CFSE-labeled sorted T cells at 1:10. Study-level findings and limits: Of resting T cell subsets, memory CD8+ had the most alloreactive clonotypes.

This table comes from immunoSEQ multiplex PCR, and its TCRdb copy is limited to in-frame clones, with some not included. This sample has more than 9,500 clones, with roughly 91% found just once. As concerns this clone: Antigen specificity is unknown.

This sequence was found in a human donor in good health. Material: naive CD8+ T cells from blood cultured with regulatory dendritic cells. Stated subset: CD45RA+ naive T cells. The chain links TRBV4-1 to TRBJ1-2, with 10 nucleotides matching TRBD1. In DNA, the CDR3 is TGCGCCAGCAGCCCCGGGACAGGGGAATGGTATGGCTACACCTTC. This translates into CASSPGTGEWYGYTF.